These T cell receptor beta chains were read from a single sample in a study of blood T cell repertoires in COVID-19. Assay: immunoSEQ multiplex PCR; the TCRdb copy retains only in-frame clones and omits some. The sample lists over 300,000 clones; over 70% were seen once. Material: peripheral blood. These receptors were taken from a woman between 50 and 59 years old with acute or convalescent COVID-19. CDR3s include the opening cysteine and the closing phenylalanine or tryptophan. Each record gives: V gene, clone size, CDR3 protein. Only part of the rows carry a size: once, few, many, or a class if the clone is expanded.

TRBV12-3/TRBV12-4,.,CASSLSRYEQYF
TRBV6-5,.,CASKDSNANTGELFF
TRBV2,.,CARTGTGGTEAFF
TRBV11-3,.,CASADSMNTGELFF
TRBV2,.,CASSQGSPNSPLHF
TRBV2,many,CASSRDSQQAFF
TRBV25-1,.,CASSHVDRGSYNEQFF
TRBV7-2,.,CASSLHRDTEAFF
TRBV7-2,few,CASSTDSSNTEAFF
TRBV24-1,few,CATGATGEGNQPQHF
TRBV29-1,once,CSVELAGLSGANVLTF
TRBV5-4,.,CASSKRSSGSVVDTQYF
TRBV30,once,CARLGGTSGGAFF
TRBV6-5,.,CATSKGGPGNTIYF
TRBV5-1,.,CASSLWTGSTEAFF
TRBV7-2,.,CASSAGTSGRIGQFF
TRBV7-2,.,CASSLTGPNIQYF
TRBV20-1,few,CSASEAGGLSYEQYF
TRBV30,few,CAWSAGLVSNYGYTF
TRBV12-5,few,CASGLVMEHTGELFF
TRBV12-5,.,CASGTGTSGGTDTQYF
TRBV27,once,CASSSGATGFSTEAFF
TRBV7-8,.,CASSNRTSGDEQFF
TRBV2,.,CASSAEGALSYEQYF
TRBV18,.,CASSPPGGETQYF
TRBV18,.,CASSPLKGGTEAFF
TRBV7-8,.,CASSFRTENYGYTF
TRBV19,.,CASSPQGSRETQYF
TRBV10-3,.,CAISEPDRGSYSPLHF
TRBV12-3/TRBV12-4,.,CATQSNLRQPQHF
TRBV20-1,once,CSAGGLAAGANVLTF
TRBV14,.,CASSQDGQIGNTIYF